These T cell receptor beta chains were read from a single sample in a study of regulatory T cells in long-lasting Graves disease. TCRdb passed the multiplex PCR reads through MiXCR, listing each CDR3 protein once. Seen here are roughly 360,000 distinct CDR3 sequences, 20% to 25% observed once, and the top ten hold less than 30%. The sequenced sample was peripheral blood mononuclear cells (PBMCs), obtained when the disease was refractory, from a patient treated with antithyroid drugs. The receptors derive from a woman aged 40 to 50 with Graves disease. The CDR3 runs from the conserved cysteine through the conserved F or W. The D gene is left open where the match is weak. Clone sizes are given selectively: once, few, many, or a class where the clone is expanded.

clone size | D gene | J gene | V gene | CDR3 DNA | CDR3 protein
. | . | TRBJ1-4 | TRBV7-9 | TGTGCCAGCAGTCCCGCCGGTGAACCCGATCAAAAACTGTTTTTT | CASSPAGEPDQKLFF
. | . | TRBJ2-2 | TRBV6-1 | TGTGCCAGCACCCTGGCCGGCGGGGAGCTGTTTTTT | CASTLAGGELFF
few | . | TRBJ2-7 | TRBV7-6 | TGTGCCAGCAGCCCCTGGATGCGAATAATACACTACGAGCAGTACTTC | CASSPWMRIIHYEQYF
. | . | TRBJ1-2 | TRBV20-1 | TGCAGTGCTAGATCCCCGCGGGCCTATGGCTACACCTTC | CSARSPRAYGYTF
many | . | TRBJ1-2 | TRBV3-1 | TGTGCCAGCAGCCAGCTCTCGGGCCATTATGGCTACACCTTC | CASSQLSGHYGYTF
many | TRBD2 | TRBJ2-2 | TRBV28 | TGTGCCAGCAGTTTAGTCCTAGCGGGAGTTGCCGGGGAGCTGTTTTTT | CASSLVLAGVAGELFF
. | . | TRBJ2-5 | TRBV6-1 | TGTGCCAGCAAACGGGGACCATCCTCAGAGACCCAGTACTTC | CASKRGPSSETQYF
. | . | TRBJ2-1 | TRBV2 | TGTGCCAGCAGCTTGGACGATTACAATGAGCAGTTCTTC | CASSLDDYNEQFF
few | . | TRBJ1-3 | TRBV6-1 | TGTGCCAGCAGTGAAAGGGGAGGAAACACCATATATTTT | CASSERGGNTIYF
few | TRBD2 | TRBJ2-7 | TRBV20-1 | TGCAGTGTTGTAGCGGGAAGGGGGTCCTACGAGCAGTACTTC | CSVVAGRGSYEQYF
few | . | TRBJ2-7 | TRBV20-1 | TGCAGTGCTAGGGACTCCATACACTTCCTTGGTACCTACGAGCAGTACTTC | CSARDSIHFLGTYEQYF
. | TRBD1 | TRBJ2-7 | TRBV6-5 | TGTGCCAGCAGTTACACCCGACAGGGGTCACTCGAGCAGTACTTC | CASSYTRQGSLEQYF
. | . | TRBJ1-5 | TRBV5-1 | TGCGCCAGCAGCTTGGCGGGCATTCACAATCAGCCCCAGCATTTT | CASSLAGIHNQPQHF
. | TRBD2 | TRBJ2-1 | TRBV20-1 | TGCAGTGCTAGAAACCCAGGCCCAGCGGGAGACCCTCTTGACAATGAGCAGTTCTTC | CSARNPGPAGDPLDNEQFF
. | . | TRBJ2-2 | TRBV5-4 | TGTGCCAGCAGCTTGGGGGGAGTGATTCGGGCCGGGGAGCTGTTTTTT | CASSLGGVIRAGELFF
few | . | TRBJ2-3 | TRBV11-2 | TGTGCCAGCAGCTTTGGGGGAATTGATACGCAGTATTTT | CASSFGGIDTQYF
many | . | TRBJ1-1 | TRBV28 | TGTGCCAGCAGGGCACCTCCGGGTGGCACTGAAGCTTTCTTT | CASRAPPGGTEAFF
. | TRBD1 | TRBJ1-4 | TRBV10-3 | TGTGCCATCAGTGAAACGCCGCAGGGGGCAGAAGAAAAACTGTTTTTT | CAISETPQGAEEKLFF
. | . | TRBJ2-2 | TRBV19 | TGTGCCAGTAGTATTGGTGTCGGGGAGCTGTTTTTT | CASSIGVGELFF
. | TRBD2 | TRBJ2-3 | TRBV7-4 | TGTGCCAGCAGCTTAGAATCGTTGGGACTAGCGGGGCGTTCTAGCACAGATACGCAGTATTTT | CASSLESLGLAGRSSTDTQYF
few | TRBD2 | TRBJ2-1 | TRBV5-1 | TGCGCCAGCAGCTCCCTAGCGGGAGGGCCCCCTGTTATGGATGAGCAGTTCTTC | CASSSLAGGPPVMDEQFF
many | . | TRBJ1-5 | TRBV11-2 | TGTGCCAGCAGCCGCCTAGGCGGCAATCAGCCCCAGCATTTT | CASSRLGGNQPQHF
many | . | TRBJ1-1 | TRBV20-1 | TGCAGTGTGAGAAAAGGGGAGACAGCTTTCTTT | CSVRKGETAFF
. | . | TRBJ2-7 | TRBV30 | TGTGCCTGGTTAAAGTGGACAGCGGGGATCTACGAGCAGTACTTC | CAWLKWTAGIYEQYF
many | TRBD1 | TRBJ2-2 | TRBV28 | TGTGCCAGCAGTACGGGGGACAGGGCACTGAACACCGGGGAGCTGTTTTTT | CASSTGDRALNTGELFF
many | . | TRBJ1-1 | TRBV12-5 | TGTGCTAGTGGTCCACAGGGATCCACTGAAGCTTTCTTT | CASGPQGSTEAFF
. | . | TRBJ2-7 | TRBV3-1 | TGTGCCAGCAGCCAAATGGGGGGCGAGTACGAGCAGTACTTC | CASSQMGGEYEQYF
. | TRBD1 | TRBJ2-2 | TRBV20-1 | TGCAGTGCTCAAAAGGGGGCACCCGGGGAGCTGTTTTTT | CSAQKGAPGELFF
. | TRBD2 | TRBJ2-5 | TRBV30 | TGTGCCTGGTTGGGAGGCGGGAGATCCGAGACCCAGTACTTC | CAWLGGGRSETQYF
few | . | TRBJ2-2 | TRBV29-1 | TGCAGCGTTGGACAGGCCACCGGGGAGCTGTTTTTT | CSVGQATGELFF
. | . | TRBJ2-7 | TRBV20-1 | TGCAGTGCTAGATCCCAAGTGGGCCTTCCTTCCTACGAGCAGTACTTC | CSARSQVGLPSYEQYF
many | . | TRBJ2-7 | TRBV28 | TGTGCCAGCAGTACGATGACTAACTCAGGGAACGAGCAGTACTTC | CASSTMTNSGNEQYF
many | TRBD1 | TRBJ1-5 | TRBV2 | TGTGCCAGCAGTGTGACAGGGGGACGACAGCCCCAGCATTTT | CASSVTGGRQPQHF
. | . | TRBJ1-1 | TRBV28 | TGTGCCAGCAGTTTTTTCCCGGTGAACACTGAAGCTTTCTTT | CASSFFPVNTEAFF
few | . | TRBJ2-7 | TRBV4-1 | TGCGCCAGCAGCCAAGATGGGGGGAGAACCTACGAGCAGTACTTC | CASSQDGGRTYEQYF
many | . | TRBJ2-7 | TRBV2 | TGTGCCACCCAACCGGCATTCACCTACGAGCAGTACTTC | CATQPAFTYEQYF
. | . | TRBJ2-3 | TRBV5-6 | TGTGCCAGCAGCCCTACCCGATGGCCCGGCACAGATACGCAGTATTTT | CASSPTRWPGTDTQYF
many | . | TRBJ1-6 | TRBV20-1 | TGCAGTGCTAGACCCAGAGCACCCCTCCACTTT | CSARPRAPLHF
few | . | TRBJ2-2 | TRBV10-1 | TGCGCCAGCAGTGCAGGCCAGTTTAACACCGGGGAGCTGTTTTTT | CASSAGQFNTGELFF
. | . | TRBJ1-5 | TRBV27 | TGTGCCAGCAGTTTAGTGGGGACGGGGCCCCAGCATTTT | CASSLVGTGPQHF
many | . | TRBJ2-2 | TRBV28 | TGTGCCAGCAGTTCACGTGCTATTAACACCGGGGAGCTGTTTTTT | CASSSRAINTGELFF
many | . | TRBJ1-5 | TRBV2 | TGTGCCAGCAGTGAACCCTCTTATAGCAATCAGCCCCAGCATTTT | CASSEPSYSNQPQHF
few | TRBD2 | TRBJ2-7 | TRBV5-1 | TGCGCCAGCAGGCGTAAACTAGCGGGAGGCTACGAGCAGTACTTC | CASRRKLAGGYEQYF
many | . | TRBJ2-7 | TRBV6-1 | TGTGCCAGCAGCGAGGCCTACGAGCAGTACTTC | CASSEAYEQYF
. | . | TRBJ2-1 | TRBV28 | TGTGCCAGCAGTTACCGGGCCTACTCCCATGAGCAGTTCTTC | CASSYRAYSHEQFF
many | . | TRBJ1-1 | TRBV12-3/TRBV12-4 | TGTGCCAGCAGTTATATCTTTGGGGGGACTGAAGCTTTCTTT | CASSYIFGGTEAFF
few | . | TRBJ2-5 | TRBV18 | TGTGCCAGCTCACCCCCAGGAAAGACCCAGTACTTC | CASSPPGKTQYF
many | . | TRBJ2-7 | TRBV11-1 | TGTGCCAGCACCACACCGGGTAGCTACGAGCAGTACTTC | CASTTPGSYEQYF
many | TRBD1 | TRBJ2-5 | TRBV12-3/TRBV12-4 | TGTGCCAGCAGTAAAACAGGGGGCATGACAGAGACCCAGTACTTC | CASSKTGGMTETQYF
once | . | TRBJ1-2 | TRBV5-4 | TGTGCCAGCAGTTTGGAGGGGCCCCAGGGCTACACCTTC | CASSLEGPQGYTF